The source of this T cell receptor beta chain is a study of regulatory T cells in long-lasting Graves disease. Findings and caveats of the study: Persistent Graves' disease cases displayed lower TCR diversity than newly diagnosed ones. Favoring TRBV28, TRBJ1-2 and TRBJ2-5 was a feature seen in persistent disease.

Time point defined: newly diagnosed GD, antithyroid drugs for less than 3 months. Generation of the TCR library employed RNA extracted from PBMCs. Worth noting for this clonotype: Its antigen is still unknown.

Looked up from germline, CDR1 is LNHDA and CDR2 is SQIVND (reference sequence). CDR3 length: 14 residues. Trimming left V 5 bases short and J 3 bases short, with 10 bases between. To make TCR beta libraries, researchers used iRepertoire HTBI primers and Arm-PCR of CDR3 regions. From the multiplex PCR reads, TCRdb called clonotypes with MiXCR, one entry per CDR3 protein. The sample shows some 370,000 distinct CDR3 sequences, 12% of them seen only once. A further study also used this sample, focusing on T cells in Graves' hyperthyroidism and ophthalmopathy.

This chain connects TRBV19 to TRBJ1-4; D unclear. This TCR derives from a woman aged 18-35 years with Graves disease. Sequencing was performed on peripheral blood mononuclear cells (PBMCs), taken at new diagnosis, from a patient treated with antithyroid drugs. CDR3 bases: TGTGCCAGTAGTCCGCCCGCCCCTAATGAAAAACTGTTTTTT. This translates into CASSPPAPNEKLFF. Full variable domain (remainder filled in from reference TRBV19 and TRBJ1-4): DGGITQSPKYLFRKEGQNVTLSCEQNLNHDAMYWYRQDPGQGLRLIYYSQIVNDFQKGDIAEGYSVSREKKESFPLTVTSAQKNPTAFYLCASSPPAPNEKLFFGSGTQLSVL.